This T cell receptor (beta chain) was sequenced for a study of regulatory T cells in long-lasting Graves disease. Time point described: newly diagnosed GD, antithyroid drugs for less than 3 months. PBMC-extracted RNA yielded the TCR library. Diagnosis followed American Thyroid Association guidelines for Graves' disease. Sequencing libraries for TCR beta were prepared with iRepertoire HTBI primers and Arm-PCR of CDR3 regions. Via MiXCR, TCRdb re-called the multiplex PCR reads, giving one row per CDR3 protein. The top ten clones hold roughly 30% of a sample with a few hundred thousand distinct CDR3 sequences, over 15% of them seen once. The V segment lost 1 base and the J segment 4 bases; nucleotides outside the gene matches: 9. Germline loops: CDR1 SGHDN, CDR2 FVKESK. The CDR3 totals 17 residues. Another study also made use of these data, one on T cells in Graves' hyperthyroidism and ophthalmopathy. Turning to that study: Ophthalmopathy was told apart from stable hyperthyroidism by a 13 V-J model.

The sequencing here drew on peripheral blood mononuclear cells (PBMCs), taken at new diagnosis, from a patient treated with antithyroid drugs. The chain uses TRBV14 and TRBJ1-3; TRBD1 matches 8 bases. The clonotype comes from a man aged 35-49 years with Graves disease. The CDR3 DNA follows: TGTGCCAGCAGCCAAGCTTGGGGCAGGGGGCCCGGAAACACCATATATTTT. It encodes CASSQAWGRGPGNTIYF.